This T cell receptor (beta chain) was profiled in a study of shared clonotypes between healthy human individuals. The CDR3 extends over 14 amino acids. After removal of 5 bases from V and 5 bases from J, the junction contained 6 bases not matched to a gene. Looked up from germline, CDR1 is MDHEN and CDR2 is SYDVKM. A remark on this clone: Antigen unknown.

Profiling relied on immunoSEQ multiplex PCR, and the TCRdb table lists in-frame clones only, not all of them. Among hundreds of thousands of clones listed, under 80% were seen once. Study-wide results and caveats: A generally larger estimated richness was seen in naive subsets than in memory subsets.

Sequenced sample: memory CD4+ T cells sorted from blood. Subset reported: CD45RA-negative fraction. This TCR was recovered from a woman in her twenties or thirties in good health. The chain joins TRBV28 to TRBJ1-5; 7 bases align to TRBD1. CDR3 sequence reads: CASSEDRTYQPQHF. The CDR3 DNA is TGTGCCAGCAGTGAGGACAGGACCTATCAGCCCCAGCATTTT. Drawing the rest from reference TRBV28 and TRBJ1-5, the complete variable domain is DVKVTQSSRYLVKRTGEKVFLECVQDMDHENMFWYRQDPGLGLRLIYFSYDVKMKEKGDIPEGYSVSREKKERFSLILESASTNQTSMYLCASSEDRTYQPQHFGDGTRLSIL.